Following are 18 T cell receptor beta chains from one sample sequenced in a study of vaccination effects on CD4 cells after COVID-19. The protocol was immunoSEQ multiplex PCR, while the TCRdb copy is restricted to in-frame clones and leaves out a portion. The sample consists of nearly 35,000 clones, approximately 72% of them appearing once. Cells that had been cultured for roughly eleven days were the source of isolated CD4+ T cells. By PCR, the person was confirmed to have had SARS-CoV-2 infection between March and December 2020. Two-dose BNT162b2 or mRNA-1273 vaccination was given to participants. No antigens are known for them. The input for sequencing was CD4+ T cells from PBMCs cultured without peptide, taken after COVID-19 vaccination. These receptors originate from a human donor who had a prior SARS-CoV-2 infection.

The chain joins TRBV7-2 to TRBJ2-7; tentatively, D is TRBD2 (6 bases). Trimming shortened V by 1 base and J by 2 bases, and 18 bases separated the two germline ends. The CDR3 runs 17 residues. The germline V gene has CDR1 SGHTA and CDR2 FQGNSA. CDR3 in amino acids: CASSLEGLGTGAYEQYF. The CDR3 nucleotides read TGTGCCAGCAGCTTAGAGGGACTCGGGACGGGGGCCTACGAGCAGTACTTC.

This rearrangement joins TRBV5-1 to TRBJ2-5; D is undetermined. This CDR3 spans 14 amino acids. Per germline, CDR1 SGHRS and CDR2 YFSETQ. Trimming stripped 4 bases from V and 3 bases from J, with 13 bases between. As DNA, the CDR3 is TGCGCCAGCAGCCCGTCGTCGGCAAAAGAGACCCAGTACTTC. This gives the protein CASSPSSAKETQYF.

This chain connects TRBV20-1 to TRBJ1-1; D is possibly TRBD1 (5 bases). In germline, CDR1 is DFQATT, CDR2 SNEGSKA (reference sequence). V was trimmed by 3 bases and J by 1 base, leaving 12 bases between them. The CDR3 consists of 14 residues. The chain's CDR3 is CSASGDSKNTEAFF. The CDR3 DNA follows: TGCAGTGCTAGTGGCGACAGCAAGAACACTGAAGCTTTCTTT.

In DNA, the CDR3 is TGTGCCAGCAGCTTACTAGCGGGGGGGCAAGAGACCCAGTACTTC. Residues: CASSLLAGGQETQYF. This rearrangement joins TRBV9 to TRBJ2-5; 13 positions match TRBD2. The CDR3 runs to 15 residues. V lost 4 bases and J lost 2; bases outside the gene matches: 2. CDR1 and CDR2 (germline): SGDLS, YYNGEE.

The table lists this clone with a few counts. J is TRBJ1-5 and V is TRBV2; D might be TRBD1 (5 bases). The CDR3 loop spans 12 amino acids. The V end was cut by 10 bases, the J end by 7 bases, with 14 bases between. Looked up from germline, CDR1 is SNHLY and CDR2 is FYNNEI. This chain's CDR3 is CANRPPRQPQHF. CDR3 bases: TGTGCCAACAGGCCCCCTCGGCAGCCCCAGCATTTT.

The chain uses TRBV5-1 and TRBJ2-5; 8 bases match TRBD1. Unmatched junction bases numbered 10, after V lost 4 bases and J lost 2 bases. The CDR3 spans 16 residues. Germline V gene lookup returns CDR1 SGHRS and CDR2 YFSETQ. The CDR3 bases are TGCGCCAGCAGCCTACCAGGGGGCTTAGGGCAAGAGACCCAGTACTTC. This translates into CASSLPGGLGQETQYF.

The V gene is TRBV11-3, the J gene TRBJ1-6, with no clear D. CDR1 and CDR2 (germline): SGHNT, YENEEA. The CDR3 length is 12 residues. Trimming left V 4 bases short and J 10 bases short, with 8 bases between. This CDR3 is CASSSWSSPLHF. Written as DNA, the CDR3 is TGTGCCAGCAGCTCCTGGAGCTCACCCCTCCACTTT. The entire variable domain, with the rest obtained from reference TRBV11-3 and TRBJ1-6, is as follows: EAGVVQSPRYKIIEKKQPVAFWCNPISGHNTLYWYLQNLGQGPELLIRYENEEAVDDSQLPKDRFSAERLKGVDSTLKIQPAELGDSAVYLCASSSWSSPLHFGNGTRLTVT.

The chain employs TRBV7-8 and TRBJ2-7, with 11 bases fitting TRBD2. J gave up 2 bases and V 4 bases, and 7 bases lay outside the gene matches. Germline lookup yields CDR1 SGHVS and CDR2 FQNEAQ. The CDR3 consists of 16 residues. For the CDR3, the DNA is TGTGCCAGCAGCTCCCGGACTAGCGGGTCTACCTACGAGCAGTACTTC. This codes for CASSSRTSGSTYEQYF.

This chain joins TRBV7-3 and TRBJ2-7; D might be TRBD1 (5 bases). V was clipped by 5 bases and J by 6 bases, with 11 bases between them. CDR1 is SGHTA, CDR2 FQGTGA, per germline. CDR3 length equals 12 residues. CDR3 nucleotide sequence: TGTGCCAGCAGCCAAGGACAAGGCGAGCAGTACTTC. It encodes CASSQGQGEQYF.

This clone was seen a handful of times. The V gene is TRBV5-6, the J gene TRBJ2-3, with TRBD2 identical over 10 bases. V lost 3 bases, J lost 1 base, and 2 bases stayed unmatched. Germline loops: CDR1 SGHDT, CDR2 YYEEEE. The CDR3 covers 15 residues. CDR3 bases: TGTGCCAGCAGCTCCGGGACTAGCGGCACAGATACGCAGTATTTT. Its protein product is CASSSGTSGTDTQYF.

The rearrangement joins TRBV6-6 to TRBJ1-4, with D maybe TRBD1 (5 bases). The CDR3 covers 13 residues. Trimming shortened V by 3 bases and J by 12 bases, and 14 bases separated the two germline ends. Germline V gene lookup returns CDR1 MNHNY and CDR2 SVGAGI (reference sequence). CDR3 sequence: CASSYRPGNELFF. CDR3 nucleotide sequence: TGTGCCAGCAGTTATCGGCCAGGGAATGAACTGTTTTTT.

The chain joins TRBV19 to TRBJ2-6; tentatively, D is TRBD1 (6 bases). Trimming left V 5 bases short and J 0 bases short, with 8 bases between. The germline CDR1 and CDR2 sequences are LNHDA and SQIVND (reference sequence). This CDR3 is 15 amino acids long. The CDR3 spells CASSAQGSGANVLTF. CDR3 in DNA: TGTGCCAGTAGTGCACAGGGCTCTGGGGCCAACGTCCTGACTTTC. The whole variable domain, filled in from reference TRBV19 and TRBJ2-6, reads DGGITQSPKYLFRKEGQNVTLSCEQNLNHDAMYWYRQDPGQGLRLIYYSQIVNDFQKGDIAEGYSVSREKKESFPLTVTSAQKNPTAFYLCASSAQGSGANVLTFGAGSRLTVL.

This chain joins TRBV6-5 and TRBJ1-2; D may be TRBD1 (5 bases). Trimming left V 8 bases short and J 8 bases short, with 21 bases between. Germline V CDR1 and CDR2: MNHEY, SVGAGI. The CDR3 covers 14 residues. CDR3 DNA: TGTGCCAGCGTGGGGATCGGGGCTACCTGGGGCTACACCTTC. It encodes CASVGIGATWGYTF.

V usage is TRBV30 and J usage is TRBJ1-5, with 9 bases matching TRBD1. CDR1 and CDR2 (germline): GTSNPN, SVGIG (reference sequence). CDR3 size: 15 residues. The V and J ends lost 1 base and 7 bases, in that order; junction bases with no gene match: 8. This chain's CDR3 is CAWSEGTGFGQPQHF. CDR3 in DNA: TGTGCCTGGAGTGAAGGGACAGGGTTTGGCCAGCCCCAGCATTTT.

CDR3 loop: CASIRAGGPGDTQYF. The CDR3 coding sequence is TGTGCCAGCATCAGAGCGGGGGGGCCGGGAGATACGCAGTATTTT. The chain carries TRBV6-5 and TRBJ2-3, with 10 bases identical to TRBD2. CDR1 MNHEY and CDR2 SVGAGI come from the germline V gene. V was clipped by 7 bases and J by 5 bases; unmatched bases: 9. The CDR3 sequence is 15 residues long.

The gene calls are TRBV5-1 and TRBJ2-7, with TRBD2 identical over 10 bases. The CDR3 is 18 amino acids. Germline CDR1 SGHRS, CDR2 YFSETQ. Trimming at V came to 4 bases and at J to 4 bases, leaving 17 bases not matched to a gene. In DNA form, the CDR3 reads TGCGCCAGCAGCCTAGGGCCAATAGGAGCGGGGGGGCAGTACGAGCAGTACTTC. This encodes CASSLGPIGAGGQYEQYF.

The chain couples TRBV11-3 to TRBJ2-3, with D perhaps being TRBD1 or TRBD2 (5 bases each). V was pared by 5 bases and J by 8 bases, with 14 bases between. Germline CDR1 is SGHNT and CDR2 is YENEEA. The CDR3 runs to 13 residues. The DNA of the CDR3 is TGTGCCAGCAGCCGAATCACTAGGGGTACGCAGTATTTT. Amino acids: CASSRITRGTQYF. Drawing the rest from reference TRBV11-3 and TRBJ2-3, the complete variable domain is EAGVVQSPRYKIIEKKQPVAFWCNPISGHNTLYWYLQNLGQGPELLIRYENEEAVDDSQLPKDRFSAERLKGVDSTLKIQPAELGDSAVYLCASSRITRGTQYFGPGTRLTVL.

The genes are TRBV7-9 and TRBJ1-2; TRBD1 matches 7 bases. The V and J ends lost 5 bases and 5 bases, in that order; junction bases with no gene match: 11. The CDR3 runs to 15 residues. Germline lookup yields CDR1 SEHNR and CDR2 FQNEAQ (reference sequence). Here the CDR3 reads CASSQGGLAVYGYTF. The CDR3 bases are TGTGCCAGCAGCCAGGGGGGTTTAGCCGTATATGGCTACACCTTC.